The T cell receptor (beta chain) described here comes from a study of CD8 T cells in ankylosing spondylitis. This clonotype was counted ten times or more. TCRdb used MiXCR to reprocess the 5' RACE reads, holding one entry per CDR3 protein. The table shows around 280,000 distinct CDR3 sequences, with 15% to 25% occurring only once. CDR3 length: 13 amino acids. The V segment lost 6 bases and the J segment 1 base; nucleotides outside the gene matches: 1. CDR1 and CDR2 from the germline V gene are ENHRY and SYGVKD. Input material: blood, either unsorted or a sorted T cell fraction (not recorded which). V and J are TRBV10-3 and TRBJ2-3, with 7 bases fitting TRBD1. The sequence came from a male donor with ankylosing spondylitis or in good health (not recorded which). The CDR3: CAIRGQRTDTQYF. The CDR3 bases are TGTGCCATCAGGGGACAGCGCACAGATACGCAGTATTTT.